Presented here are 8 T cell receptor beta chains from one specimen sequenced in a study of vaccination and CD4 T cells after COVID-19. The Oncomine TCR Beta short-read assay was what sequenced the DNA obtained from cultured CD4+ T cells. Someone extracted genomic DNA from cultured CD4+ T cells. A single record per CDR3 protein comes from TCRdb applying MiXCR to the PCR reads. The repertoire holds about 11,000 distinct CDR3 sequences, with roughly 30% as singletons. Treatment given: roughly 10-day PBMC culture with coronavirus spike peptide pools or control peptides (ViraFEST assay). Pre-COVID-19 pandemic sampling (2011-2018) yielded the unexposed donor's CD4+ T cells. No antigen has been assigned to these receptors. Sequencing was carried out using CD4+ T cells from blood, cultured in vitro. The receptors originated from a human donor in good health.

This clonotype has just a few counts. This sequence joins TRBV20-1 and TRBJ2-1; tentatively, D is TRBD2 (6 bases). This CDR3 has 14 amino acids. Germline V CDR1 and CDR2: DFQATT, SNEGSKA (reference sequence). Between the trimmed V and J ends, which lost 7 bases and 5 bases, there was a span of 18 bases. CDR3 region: CSVEGPWEDNEQFF. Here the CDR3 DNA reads TGCAGTGTGGAAGGGCCCTGGGAGGACAATGAGCAGTTCTTC.

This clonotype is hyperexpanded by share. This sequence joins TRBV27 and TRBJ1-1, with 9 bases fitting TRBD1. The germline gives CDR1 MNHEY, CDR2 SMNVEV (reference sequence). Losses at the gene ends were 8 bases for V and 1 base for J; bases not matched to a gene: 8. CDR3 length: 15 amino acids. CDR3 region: CASGRWDRANTEAFF. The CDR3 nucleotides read TGTGCCAGCGGAAGATGGGACAGGGCGAACACTGAAGCTTTCTTT.

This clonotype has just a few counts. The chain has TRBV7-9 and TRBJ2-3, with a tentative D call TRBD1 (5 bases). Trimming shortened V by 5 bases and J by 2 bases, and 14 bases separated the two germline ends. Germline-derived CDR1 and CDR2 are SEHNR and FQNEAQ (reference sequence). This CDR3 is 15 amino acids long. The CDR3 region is CASSASRELTDTQYF. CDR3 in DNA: TGTGCCAGCAGCGCCTCCAGGGAACTCACAGATACGCAGTATTTT.

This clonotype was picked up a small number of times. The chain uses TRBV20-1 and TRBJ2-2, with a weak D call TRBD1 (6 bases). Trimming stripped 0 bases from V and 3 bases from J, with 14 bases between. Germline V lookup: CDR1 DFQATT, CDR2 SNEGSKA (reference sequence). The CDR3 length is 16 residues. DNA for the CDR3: TGCAGTGCTAGAGACCTGGACAAGGGGGACACCGGGGAGCTGTTTTTT. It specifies CSARDLDKGDTGELFF.

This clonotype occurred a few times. Here the CDR3 DNA reads TGCAGTGCTAGAAAGGGGCGGGCCGGCGGCGGGGAGCTGTTTTTT. Encoded protein: CSARKGRAGGGELFF. The rearrangement uses TRBV20-1 and TRBJ2-2; D might be TRBD1 or TRBD2, each matching 5 bases. The CDR3 spans 15 residues. Germline V lookup: CDR1 DFQATT, CDR2 SNEGSKA (reference sequence). Trimming left V 2 bases short and J 7 bases short, with 17 bases between.

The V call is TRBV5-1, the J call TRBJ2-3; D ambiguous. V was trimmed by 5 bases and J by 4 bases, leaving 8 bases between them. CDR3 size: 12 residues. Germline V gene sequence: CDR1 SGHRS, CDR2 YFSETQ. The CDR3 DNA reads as TGCGCCAGCAGGTCGGACGCAGATACGCAGTATTTT. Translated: CASRSDADTQYF.

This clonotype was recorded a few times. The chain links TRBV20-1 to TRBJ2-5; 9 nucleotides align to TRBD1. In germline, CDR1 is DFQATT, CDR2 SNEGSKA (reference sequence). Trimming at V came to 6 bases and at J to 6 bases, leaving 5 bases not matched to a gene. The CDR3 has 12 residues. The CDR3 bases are TGCAGTGCCATGGACAGGGGAAAGACCCAGTACTTC. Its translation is CSAMDRGKTQYF.

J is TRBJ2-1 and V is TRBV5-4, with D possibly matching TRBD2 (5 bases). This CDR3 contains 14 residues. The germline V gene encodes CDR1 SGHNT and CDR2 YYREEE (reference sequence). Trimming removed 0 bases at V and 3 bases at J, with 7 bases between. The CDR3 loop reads CASSLAGLYNEQFF. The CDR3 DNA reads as TGTGCCAGCAGCTTGGCTGGACTCTACAATGAGCAGTTCTTC.